The present T cell receptor beta chain was sequenced within a study of T and B cells in COVID-19 patients. Study-level background: At median age about 37 years, recovered patients were younger than active-infection patients at just over 65.

BIOMED2 TRB-A/B primer pools were used in multiplex TRB PCR. Each CDR3 protein gets one entry after TCRdb re-called the multiplex PCR reads with MiXCR. There are thousands of distinct CDR3 sequences in the sample; 25% to 30% occur only once, and about 15% lies in the top ten. The study, taken as a whole, reports: Symptomatic-phase blood samples from mildly ill patients and early samples from severe cases were scarce.

Blood genomic DNA input for TRB amplification was about 240-550 ng. A note on this clonotype: Its antigen is unknown.

This CDR3 spans 14 amino acids. Germline CDR1 reads KGHDR; CDR2 reads SFDVKD. Trimming pared 5 bases from V and 8 bases from J, leaving 15 bases between. This TCR derives from a human donor with active COVID-19. The rearrangement joins TRBV24-1 to TRBJ2-1; D not resolved. The sample taken for sequencing was blood. The CDR3 protein is CATSGRTPSDEQFF. The CDR3 DNA reads TGTGCCACCAGTGGCAGGACCCCATCCGATGAGCAGTTCTTC.